The clone carrying this T cell receptor (beta chain) was observed many times. Its target is unknown. The data derive from a study of regulatory T cells in long-lasting Graves disease. Sequencing libraries for TCR beta were prepared with iRepertoire HTBI primers and Arm-PCR of CDR3 regions. TCRdb fed the multiplex PCR reads into MiXCR, producing one record per CDR3 protein. The sample holds more than 300,000 distinct CDR3 sequences; about 23% are singletons and the top ten take 25% to 35%. Study-wide results and caveats: Less diverse TCR repertoires were seen in persistent Graves' patients than in newly diagnosed ones. Under persistent disease, TRBV28, TRBJ1-2 and TRBJ2-5 were used preferentially.

The CDR3 contains 16 residues. V was clipped by 2 bases and J by 6 bases; unmatched bases: 13. Germline-derived CDR1 and CDR2 are MDHEN and SYDVKM. Time point of the sample: persistent/refractory GD, antithyroid drugs over 5 years with positive TRAb. There was RNA extracted from PBMCs, and the TCR library was made from it. Graves' disease diagnosis followed American Thyroid Association guidelines. Roughly 9 milliliters of peripheral blood were drawn into EDTA tubes. This chain links TRBV28 with TRBJ2-7, with TRBD2 matching over 7 bases. This receptor was taken from a woman in her thirties or forties with Graves disease. Material: peripheral blood mononuclear cells (PBMCs), obtained when the disease was refractory, from a patient treated with antithyroid drugs. CDR3 coding DNA: TGTGCCAGCAGTTTAGCCATCAGCGGGGAGTCAGGCGAGCAGTACTTC. The encoded protein is CASSLAISGESGEQYF.